This record concerns one T cell receptor beta chain sequence. The antigen is undetermined. This sample was taken from a study of cytomegalovirus exposure and HLA in healthy donors. Notes on the study in general: Prior analysis indicated that the majority of TCR beta V segments exhibited productivity approximately 87% or approximately 30% of the time. Most subjects' HLA-A and HLA-B alleles were reportedly predicted from TCR beta sequences. DRB1 had the most TCR associations and HLA-C the fewest, a later analysis found, with rates varying by HLA locus.

Germline V lookup: CDR1 SGDLS, CDR2 YYNGEE. With V trimmed by 2 bases and J by 7 bases, 9 bases remained unmatched. The CDR3 has 16 amino acids. PCR used 60 Vbeta primers and 13 Jbeta primers. The assay was immunoSEQ multiplex PCR, and TCRdb's table has in-frame clones only and misses some. The sample yields 120,000 or so clones, 75% to 85% seen once. The receptor was isolated from a middle-aged man in good health and CMV-seronegative. The source material was PBMCs. The V and J genes are TRBV9 and TRBJ1-4; the match to TRBD1 covers 9 bases. CDR3: CASSVSTGGEGEKLFF. CDR3 DNA sequence: TGTGCCAGCAGCGTGTCAACAGGGGGCGAGGGTGAAAAACTGTTTTTT.